The TCR beta chain under discussion was sequenced for a study of control samples from healthy donors and cancer patients. Germline CDR1 is LGHNT and CDR2 is FRNRAP. Trimming took off 1 base at V and 3 bases at J, with 9 bases between the two ends. The CDR3 has 14 residues. Sequencing was performed with immunoSEQ multiplex PCR; in TCRdb, only in-frame clones are kept and a portion is missing. The table has under 75,000 clones, about 82% seen once; the top ten hold roughly 5.5%. The origin of this receptor is a middle-aged man in good health. The chain recombines TRBV12-5 with TRBJ1-2; D unclear. Sequencing was carried out using blood. The CDR3 DNA is TGTGCTAGTGGTTTGGAGTTTACGGACTATGGCTACACCTTC. Protein: CASGLEFTDYGYTF.